This entry is about one TCR beta chain. Its specificity is unknown. Vbeta (60) and Jbeta (13) primers were used in the PCR. Data came from immunoSEQ multiplex PCR; TCRdb stores just in-frame clones and leaves some out. The table records about 160,000 clones, under 85% of them present only once. These data originate in a study of cytomegalovirus exposure and HLA in healthy donors. The study's findings and limits: Reportedly, fewer N-insertions than the roughly 700-donor mean appeared in an Asian-associated ancestry cluster in a later analysis.

Per germline, CDR1 SGDLS and CDR2 YYNGEE. The CDR3 length is 15 residues. The ends were cut back, 0 bases at V and 3 bases at J, with 10 bases in the middle. The chain has TRBV9 and TRBJ1-3, with D perhaps matching TRBD1 (6 bases). The sequencing input was PBMCs. This clonotype originated in a woman aged 25 to 45 in good health and CMV-seronegative. As DNA, the CDR3 is TGTGCCAGCAGCGTAGCCTGGGACATTGGAAACACCATATATTTT. Its protein is CASSVAWDIGNTIYF.